These 26 T cell receptor beta chains came from one sample sequenced in a study of blood T cell repertoires in COVID-19 (dated by TCRdb to the early 2020s). Library construction relied on the immunoSEQ multiplex PCR assay. The table was pulled from immuneACCESS by TCRdb, which kept in-frame rearrangements only. Such tables lose some clones; where checked, under half of the loss comes from unresolved V genes, and the rest has no known cause. In this sample the table shows tens of thousands of clones, around 90% of which occur a single time. The ten largest make up 4.3% of the sample. The material sequenced was peripheral blood. The receptors here all came from a woman of 80 years or more with active or convalescent COVID-19.

As concerns this clone: A read error may account for a junction end that differs from germline. CDR3 in amino acids: CARGLATRSPGTGELFF. CDR3 coding DNA: TGTGCTCGTGGTTTGGCCACCAGGTCTCCAGGCACCGGGGAGCTGTTTTTT. This chain links TRBV12-5 with TRBJ2-2, with D unresolved. The germline CDR1 and CDR2 sequences are LGHNT and FRNRAP. The CDR3 contains 17 residues.

The chain recombines TRBV11-2 with TRBJ1-4, with D perhaps matching TRBD1 (5 bases). CDR1 and CDR2 from the germline V gene are SGHAT and FQNNGV. Trimming stripped 5 bases from V and 8 bases from J, with 15 bases between. The CDR3 is made up of 14 amino acids. CDR3 coding DNA: TGTGCCAGCAGCAGGGCCGGGGGTAGGGAAAAACTGTTTTTT. Translation: CASSRAGGREKLFF.

The chain couples TRBV28 to TRBJ1-4, with D maybe TRBD1 (6 bases). The CDR3 is 17 residues long. Germline lookup yields CDR1 MDHEN and CDR2 SYDVKM. The V end lost 4 bases, the J end lost 0 bases, and 15 bases lay between the germline ends. CDR3: CASSSSLQGATNEKLFF. The CDR3 coding sequence is TGTGCCAGCAGTTCTTCACTACAGGGCGCAACTAATGAAAAACTGTTTTTT.

The chain has TRBV9 and TRBJ2-3; D is possibly TRBD1 (5 bases). From germline, CDR1 is SGDLS and CDR2 YYNGEE. There are 13 residues in the CDR3. Deletions cut 3 bases from V and 4 bases from J, with 9 bases between. This CDR3 is CASSARQSDTQYF. CDR3 DNA sequence: TGTGCCAGCAGCGCCCGACAGTCAGATACGCAGTATTTT.

This CDR3 reads CASSGQGISNEQFF. The DNA for the CDR3 is TGCGCCAGCAGTGGACAGGGGATAAGCAATGAGCAGTTCTTC. The chain links TRBV10-2 to TRBJ2-1; 8 nucleotides agree with TRBD1. The V segment lost 4 bases and the J segment 6 bases; nucleotides outside the gene matches: 5. The CDR3 has 14 residues. Germline V gene sequence: CDR1 WSHSY, CDR2 SAAADI.

The chain joins TRBV6-2 or TRBV6-3 to TRBJ2-1, with 14 bases aligning to TRBD2. CDR3 length: 20 residues. V was clipped by 6 bases and J by 4 bases; unmatched bases: 17. The germline V gene encodes CDR1 MNHEY and CDR2 SVGEGT. CDR3: CASSTQRLGLAGGDYNEQFF. The DNA for the CDR3 is TGTGCCAGCAGCACGCAAAGATTAGGACTAGCGGGAGGAGATTACAATGAGCAGTTCTTC.

The chain uses TRBV19 and TRBJ2-7; TRBD1 might be the D (6 bases). Looked up from germline, CDR1 is LNHDA and CDR2 is SQIVND (reference sequence). This CDR3 has 19 residues. Trimming removed 6 bases at V and 1 base at J, with 28 bases between. Here the CDR3 DNA reads TGTGCCAGTAGCTACTACTCCTACGACAGGTCAAAATGGTCCTACGAGCAGTACTTC. Its protein is CASSYYSYDRSKWSYEQYF.

The V call is TRBV28, the J call TRBJ1-1; D is ambiguous. V dropped 6 bases and J dropped 1 base, with 9 bases sitting between them. The CDR3 consists of 13 residues. The germline V gene has CDR1 MDHEN and CDR2 SYDVKM. The CDR3 reads CASRKAGNTEAFF. The DNA for the CDR3 is TGTGCCAGCAGGAAGGCGGGGAACACTGAAGCTTTCTTT.

V is TRBV28 and J is TRBJ2-1; 10 nucleotides match TRBD2. V shed 6 bases and J 4 bases; nucleotides not matched to a gene: 9. The germline V gene encodes CDR1 MDHEN and CDR2 SYDVKM. The CDR3 is 16 amino acids. The CDR3 here is CASRPLAGDGYNEQFF. The CDR3 DNA follows: TGTGCCAGCAGACCTCTAGCGGGAGACGGGTACAATGAGCAGTTCTTC.

The J gene is TRBJ1-2, the V gene TRBV24-1; 11 nucleotides agree with TRBD1. This CDR3 has 16 residues. Germline V gene lookup returns CDR1 KGHDR and CDR2 SFDVKD. The trim removed 4 bases at V and 4 bases at J, leaving 7 bases unmatched. CDR3 region: CATSDRGQGASYGYTF. The CDR3 coding sequence is TGTGCCACCAGTGACCGCGGACAGGGGGCGAGCTATGGCTACACCTTC.

The CDR3 here is CASSYSTSPDEQYF. In nucleotides, the CDR3 is TGTGCCAGCAGTTACTCGACTTCTCCGGACGAGCAGTACTTC. The chain has TRBV6-5 and TRBJ2-7, with D unclear. CDR3 length equals 14 residues. Germline CDR1 and CDR2: MNHEY and SVGAGI. Trimming shortened V by 0 bases and J by 5 bases, and 11 bases separated the two germline ends.

This sequence joins TRBV5-1 and TRBJ2-7; 7 bases are shared with TRBD1. The CDR3 totals 14 residues. V lost 2 bases and J lost 4; bases outside the gene matches: 6. CDR1 is SGHRS and CDR2 is YFSETQ in the germline V gene. The CDR3 DNA reads as TGCGCCAGCAGCTTAGGGACAGCGCCTTACGAGCAGTACTTC. Encoded protein: CASSLGTAPYEQYF.

The rearrangement joins TRBV6-2 or TRBV6-3 to TRBJ2-7; 12 positions match TRBD2. The V gene's germline CDR1 is MNHEY and CDR2 SVGEGT. There are 14 residues in the CDR3. Unmatched junction bases numbered 1, after V lost 5 bases and J lost 2 bases. The CDR3 sequence is CASSRTSGTYEQYF. The CDR3 nucleotides read TGTGCCAGCAGTCGGACTAGCGGGACCTACGAGCAGTACTTC.

J is TRBJ1-2 and V is TRBV28; 8 bases line up with TRBD1. Per the germline V gene, CDR1 is MDHEN and CDR2 is SYDVKM. The V and J ends lost 6 bases and 4 bases, in that order; junction bases with no gene match: 7. The CDR3 contains 14 residues. The CDR3 region has the DNA TGTGCCAGCAGGGGGACAGGATATGGCTATGGCTACACCTTC. Residues: CASRGTGYGYGYTF.

V and J are TRBV9 and TRBJ2-1, with 9 nucleotides matching TRBD2. CDR1 is SGDLS and CDR2 is YYNGEE in the germline V gene. Trimming at V came to 3 bases and at J to 0 bases, leaving 1 base not matched to a gene. This CDR3 has 15 amino acids. For the CDR3, the DNA is TGTGCCAGCAGCGATAGCGGGAGCTCCTACAATGAGCAGTTCTTC. Translated, it gives CASSDSGSSYNEQFF. The full variable domain, completed using reference TRBV9 and TRBJ2-1, is DSGVTQTPKHLITATGQRVTLRCSPRSGDLSVYWYQQSLDQGLQFLIQYYNGEERAKGNILERFSAQQFPDLHSELNLSSLELGDSALYFCASSDSGSSYNEQFFGPGTRLTVL.

The chain has TRBV7-2 and TRBJ1-2; D uncertain. The V gene lost 2 bases and the J gene lost 4 bases, with 2 bases spanning the gap. The CDR3 length is 11 residues. From germline, CDR1 is SGHTA and CDR2 FQGNSA. CDR3 amino acids: CASSLLYGYTF. CDR3 in DNA: TGTGCCAGCAGCTTACTCTATGGCTACACCTTC.

The CDR3 DNA follows: TGTGCCAGCAGTTACGCGACAGCATTGGGTGGCTACACCTTC. It encodes CASSYATALGGYTF. This chain connects TRBV6-2 or TRBV6-3 to TRBJ1-2; the D gene is possibly TRBD1 (5 bases). Trimming took 2 bases from V and 7 from J, leaving 14 bases between them. The CDR3 is 14 residues long. The germline gives CDR1 MNHEY, CDR2 SVGEGT.

The genes are TRBV28 and TRBJ1-2; 7 bases are shared with TRBD1. CDR1 is MDHEN, CDR2 SYDVKM, per germline. V shed 6 bases and J 3 bases; nucleotides not matched to a gene: 16. CDR3 length equals 17 residues. The CDR3 DNA sequence: TGTGCCAGCAGCCCGACAGGGCTCGTTTCAATAGACTATGGCTACACCTTC. Protein: CASSPTGLVSIDYGYTF.

This clone was recorded a few times. V usage is TRBV7-9 and J usage is TRBJ1-1, with TRBD1 matching 7 bases. V shed 5 bases and J 10 bases; nucleotides not matched to a gene: 7. The CDR3 consists of 12 residues. Per germline, CDR1 SEHNR and CDR2 FQNEAQ (reference sequence). The CDR3 protein is CASSRDSGRAFF. The CDR3 DNA reads TGTGCCAGCAGCCGGGACAGCGGGCGAGCTTTCTTT.

The chain recombines TRBV19 with TRBJ1-4; 12 bases match TRBD1. The CDR3 is 15 residues long. The trim removed 8 bases at V and 7 bases at J, leaving 8 bases unmatched. Germline values: CDR1 LNHDA, CDR2 SQIVND (reference sequence). Here the CDR3 reads CASGTGGAGSEKLFF. CDR3 sequence (DNA): TGTGCCAGTGGGACAGGGGGCGCCGGGAGTGAAAAACTGTTTTTT.

V is TRBV18 and J is TRBJ1-1, with 7 bases matching TRBD1. There are 16 residues in the CDR3. The trim removed 4 bases at V and 1 base at J, leaving 9 bases unmatched. Germline V CDR1 and CDR2: KGHSH, LQKENI. CDR3 nucleotide sequence: TGTGCCAGCTCACAGTTATTACAGGGGACGAACACTGAAGCTTTCTTT. Protein sequence: CASSQLLQGTNTEAFF.

This clone was found once. The V call is TRBV11-2, the J call TRBJ2-7; TRBD1 might be the D (5 bases). Germline V gives CDR1 SGHAT, CDR2 FQNNGV. Trimming removed 1 base at V and 2 bases at J, with 9 bases between. This CDR3 spans 14 amino acids. The CDR3 loop reads CASSLGGQTYEQYF. Here the CDR3 DNA reads TGTGCCAGCAGCTTAGGGGGCCAGACCTACGAGCAGTACTTC.

The chain recombines TRBV11-2 with TRBJ2-2; D is possibly TRBD1 (6 bases). V lost 5 bases to trimming and J lost 1 base, with 11 bases between them. In germline, CDR1 is SGHAT, CDR2 FQNNGV. The CDR3 has 15 amino acids. CDR3 sequence reads: CASSPDRWNTGELFF. In DNA form, the CDR3 reads TGTGCCAGCAGCCCAGACAGGTGGAACACCGGGGAGCTGTTTTTT.

This chain connects TRBV5-4 to TRBJ2-3; possible D gene TRBD2, 6 bases. Germline CDR1 reads SGHNT; CDR2 reads YYREEE (reference sequence). The length of the CDR3 is 15 residues. Trimming shortened V by 1 base and J by 2 bases, and 11 bases separated the two germline ends. CDR3 region: CASSLISGATDTQYF. The CDR3 DNA reads as TGTGCCAGCAGCTTGATCTCGGGAGCCACAGATACGCAGTATTTT.

As regards this clone: A junction end diverges from the germline sequence, so it may reflect a read error. V and J are TRBV4-3 and TRBJ1-4; unclear D gene. This CDR3 comprises 13 residues. Germline V gene sequence: CDR1 LGHNA, CDR2 YSLEER. In nucleotides, the CDR3 is TGCGCCAGCAGCCAAGATATTACGGGAGCAAAGATTTTT. Protein sequence: CASSQDITGAKIF.

The chain combines TRBV5-1 with TRBJ1-4; 7 bases match TRBD1. Germline V gene lookup returns CDR1 SGHRS and CDR2 YFSETQ. The CDR3 length is 16 residues. Trimming at V came to 4 bases and at J to 5 bases, leaving 11 bases not matched to a gene. This chain's CDR3 is CASSPTETGLNEKLFF. CDR3 nucleotide sequence: TGCGCCAGCAGCCCGACCGAGACAGGGTTAAATGAAAAACTGTTTTTT. The variable domain in full, with the rest retrieved from reference TRBV5-1 and TRBJ1-4, is KAGVTQTPRYLIKTRGQQVTLSCSPISGHRSVSWYQQTPGQGLQFLFEYFSETQRNKGNFPGRFSGRQFSNSRSEMNVSTLELGDSALYLCASSPTETGLNEKLFFGSGTQLSVL.